This entry lists 16 T cell receptor beta chains sequenced from one sample in a study of T cells after posttransplantation cyclophosphamide. Using immunoSEQ multiplex PCR, the repertoire was profiled, and TCRdb retains in-frame clones only, with some absent. The table lists approximately 4,400 clones, 82% of them singletons. Busulfan-fludarabine conditioning, marrow transplant, and cyclophosphamide on days +3 and +4 were administered. The material sequenced was PBMCs, taken 86 days after allogeneic stem cell transplant with posttransplant cyclophosphamide. The source is a male patient aged 50 to 60 who received an allogeneic stem cell transplant from an unrelated donor, was CMV-positive, and had acute GVHD only. Some T cells may be transferred from the graft donor.

The chain carries TRBV7-2 and TRBJ1-5; 7 bases fit TRBD1. Germline CDR1 reads SGHTA; CDR2 reads FQGNSA. The CDR3 contains 15 residues. V shed 4 bases, J shed 7 bases, and the junction held 10 bases outside the gene matches. CDR3 coding DNA: TGTGCCAGCAGCTCCATCAGGGGGGCTAAACAGCCCCAGCATTTT. This sequence encodes CASSSIRGAKQPQHF.

The table lists this clone with a few counts. The genes are TRBV9 and TRBJ2-2; tentatively, D is TRBD1 (5 bases). The V and J ends lost 0 bases and 0 bases respectively, with 12 bases between them. CDR3 length equals 17 residues. Germline values: CDR1 SGDLS, CDR2 YYNGEE. CDR3 in DNA: TGTGCCAGCAGCGTAGAGACGGCAGGGCCGAACACCGGGGAGCTGTTTTTT. Its translation: CASSVETAGPNTGELFF. The complete variable domain, with remaining parts taken from reference TRBV9 and TRBJ2-2, reads DSGVTQTPKHLITATGQRVTLRCSPRSGDLSVYWYQQSLDQGLQFLIQYYNGEERAKGNILERFSAQQFPDLHSELNLSSLELGDSALYFCASSVETAGPNTGELFFGEGSRLTVL.

DNA for the CDR3: TGCAGCGTTGAGGGACTAGCGGGAGATCCCTCCTACAATGAGCAGTTCTTC. Translation gives CSVEGLAGDPSYNEQFF. The chain recombines TRBV29-1 with TRBJ2-1, with 14 bases aligning to TRBD2. V lost 3 bases, J lost 0 bases, and 4 bases stayed unmatched. Per germline, CDR1 SQVTM and CDR2 ANQGSEA. The CDR3 extends over 17 amino acids.

The chain employs TRBV5-1 and TRBJ1-1; 9 nucleotides agree with TRBD1. The length of the CDR3 is 14 residues. J was trimmed by 8 bases and V by 1 base; bases with no gene match: 6. The V gene's germline CDR1 is SGHRS and CDR2 YFSETQ. CDR3 nucleotides: TGCGCCAGCAGCTTGAGACAGGGGGGGATCGAAGCTTTCTTT. Translated, it gives CASSLRQGGIEAFF.

The genes are TRBV28 and TRBJ2-3; maybe TRBD1 (6 bases). Germline CDR1 is MDHEN and CDR2 is SYDVKM. The CDR3 runs 17 residues. V lost 4 bases, J lost 0 bases, and 17 bases lay in between. This CDR3 is CASSSFTMGASTDTQYF. In nucleotides, the CDR3 is TGTGCCAGCAGTTCCTTTACCATGGGGGCGAGCACAGATACGCAGTATTTT.

The rearrangement uses TRBV7-2 and TRBJ1-2; 9 nucleotides line up with TRBD1. Looked up from germline, CDR1 is SGHTA and CDR2 is FQGNSA. Trimming removed 4 bases from V and 0 bases from J; junction bases left unmatched: 3. The CDR3 contains 15 residues. The CDR3 DNA sequence: TGTGCCAGCAGCTCCGGGACAGGGACTAACTATGGCTACACCTTC. It specifies CASSSGTGTNYGYTF.

This clone came up once. J is TRBJ2-7 and V is TRBV18; perhaps TRBD1 as D (6 bases). Trimming shortened V by 6 bases and J by 2 bases, and 14 bases separated the two germline ends. CDR1 KGHSH and CDR2 LQKENI come from the germline V gene. This CDR3 region has 14 residues. CDR3 DNA sequence: TGTGCCAGCTCCCCTATGGGGGCCCCCTACGAGCAGTACTTC. It yields the protein CASSPMGAPYEQYF.

The J gene is TRBJ1-1, the V gene TRBV30, with TRBD1 matching over 7 bases. The trim removed 1 base at V and 4 bases at J, leaving 9 bases unmatched. CDR3 size: 15 residues. Per the germline V gene, CDR1 is GTSNPN and CDR2 is SVGIG (reference sequence). This CDR3 is CAWSDGNPGGTEAFF. In DNA, the CDR3 is TGTGCCTGGAGTGATGGAAACCCAGGGGGCACTGAAGCTTTCTTT.

The CDR3 sequence is CASSPWTGANTEAFF. CDR3 DNA: TGTGCCAGCAGTCCTTGGACAGGGGCGAACACTGAAGCTTTCTTT. The chain combines TRBV6-1 with TRBJ1-1; TRBD1 agrees at 9 bases. Germline CDR1 is MNHNS and CDR2 is SASEGT. V shed 5 bases, J shed 1 base, and the junction held 5 bases outside the gene matches. The CDR3 runs to 15 residues.

This clone was detected a few times. The rearrangement uses TRBV28 and TRBJ2-5, with 9 bases lining up with TRBD2. After removal of 6 bases from V and 7 bases from J, the junction contained 6 bases not matched to a gene. Per germline, CDR1 MDHEN and CDR2 SYDVKM. The CDR3 is made up of 13 amino acids. Here the CDR3 reads CASRLAGVGTQYF. The CDR3 region has the DNA TGTGCCAGCAGATTAGCGGGAGTGGGGACCCAGTACTTC. The full variable domain, its missing parts supplied by reference TRBV28 and TRBJ2-5, is DVKVTQSSRYLVKRTGEKVFLECVQDMDHENMFWYRQDPGLGLRLIYFSYDVKMKEKGDIPEGYSVSREKKERFSLILESASTNQTSMYLCASRLAGVGTQYFGPGTRLLVL.

CDR3 nucleotide sequence: TGTGCCAGCAGCTTTGAGACTCTGCAGTTCTTC. Its translation is CASSFETLQFF. The chain recombines TRBV7-2 with TRBJ2-1; D is ambiguous. The V gene lost 3 bases and the J gene lost 12 bases, with 9 bases spanning the gap. CDR3 length: 11 amino acids. Germline V gives CDR1 SGHTA, CDR2 FQGNSA.

DNA of the CDR3: TGTGCCAGCAGCTGGCAGGGAGGAGGCGATGGCTACACCTTC. Translating it yields CASSWQGGGDGYTF. The chain links TRBV5-4 to TRBJ1-2; D is possibly TRBD1 (5 bases). Germline V gives CDR1 SGHNT, CDR2 YYREEE (reference sequence). The CDR3 consists of 14 residues. Trimming shortened V by 3 bases and J by 6 bases, and 15 bases separated the two germline ends.

The rearrangement joins TRBV4-2 to TRBJ2-2, with 8 bases matching TRBD1. This CDR3 has 16 amino acids. Germline CDR1 is LGHNA and CDR2 is YNFKEQ. After removal of 1 base from V and 5 bases from J, the junction contained 6 bases not matched to a gene. This chain's CDR3 is CASSQGQGLITGELFF. The CDR3 DNA follows: TGTGCCAGCAGCCAAGGACAGGGGTTGATTACCGGGGAGCTGTTTTTT.

The rearrangement joins TRBV18 to TRBJ2-2, with D possibly TRBD1 on 5 matching bases. The V end lost 6 bases, the J end lost 0 bases, and 11 bases lay between the germline ends. In germline, CDR1 is KGHSH, CDR2 LQKENI. The CDR3 runs to 15 residues. In nucleotides, the CDR3 is TGTGCCAGCTCGTCAGGGTACGCGAACACCGGGGAGCTGTTTTTT. Translated, it gives CASSSGYANTGELFF.

This sequence joins TRBV6-1 and TRBJ2-7; TRBD1 matches at 9 bases. V shed 8 bases, J shed 6 bases, and the junction held 8 bases outside the gene matches. Germline loops: CDR1 MNHNS, CDR2 SASEGT. This CDR3 contains 13 residues. Here the CDR3 DNA reads TGTGCCAGCGGACCCGGGACAGGGCTCGAGCAGTACTTC. Protein product: CASGPGTGLEQYF.

This chain connects TRBV7-2 to TRBJ2-5, with D maybe TRBD2 (5 bases). From germline, CDR1 is SGHTA and CDR2 FQGNSA. V dropped 1 base and J dropped 1 base, with 16 bases sitting between them. This CDR3 has 17 residues. CDR3 region: CASSLGLGATSQETQYF. CDR3 DNA sequence: TGTGCCAGCAGCTTAGGATTGGGAGCCACCAGCCAAGAGACCCAGTACTTC.